A single T cell receptor beta chain is shown here with its context. What it binds is unknown. The entry originates in a study of CXCR3-negative and CXCR3-positive naive CD8 T cells. Study background: Approximately 130 million TRB reads in total, about 1.5 +/- 0.3 million per library.

The libraries of TRB cDNA were constructed through 5' RACE using UMI labels. Reprocessing the 5' RACE reads, TCRdb reports a single entry for every CDR3 protein and omits DNA. Recorded for this sample: some 50,000 distinct CDR3 sequences. The CDR3 contains 16 residues. Germline CDR1 SGDLS, CDR2 YYNGEE. Regarding the study as a whole: The study found comparably high diversity in both naive subsets and much lower diversity in memory CD8+ cells. CXCR3-negative naive cells had less hydrophobic TRB CDR3s than did CXCR3-positive naive cells.

The chain uses TRBV9 and TRBJ2-3; the D gene TCRdb calls, TRBD1, cannot be checked with no DNA. This sequence was found in a human donor in good health. Some clones in this sample may be carry-over from other donors' samples. The sequenced material came from naive CXCR3- CD8+ T cells from blood. Subset meaning: CD45RO-CCR7+CD27+CD95- naive CD8+ T cells lacking CXCR3 (TNR3-). The CDR3 is CASSRSGSLSTDTQYF.